The 30 T cell receptor beta chains given below trace back to one sample, sequenced in a study of identical twins. TCRdb re-derived calls from the 5' RACE reads in MiXCR, one entry per CDR3 protein. The sample includes 400,000 to 500,000 distinct CDR3 sequences, about 18% of them seen just once. Sequencing was performed on naive T cells sorted from blood. Every receptor here comes from a man aged 50 to 60 in good health.

This clonotype was detected ten times or more. The rearrangement uses TRBV5-6 and TRBJ2-6; 7 nucleotides match TRBD2. Germline CDR1 SGHDT, CDR2 YYEEEE. V was clipped by 4 bases and J by 0 bases; unmatched bases: 7. CDR3 size: 17 residues. The CDR3 here is CASSRDYRVSGANVLTF. DNA of the CDR3: TGTGCCAGCAGCCGGGACTATAGGGTCTCTGGGGCCAACGTCCTGACTTTC.

This clonotype was recorded at least ten times. The chain has TRBV12-3 or TRBV12-4 and TRBJ2-3; weak D call: TRBD2 (5 bases). V lost 10 bases to trimming and J lost 0 bases, with 14 bases between them. The CDR3 totals 14 residues. CDR3 coding DNA: TGTGCCACCTCCCACGCGGGTAGCACAGATACGCAGTATTTT. This codes for CATSHAGSTDTQYF.

This rearrangement joins TRBV6-5 to TRBJ1-1; unclear D gene. CDR1 and CDR2 (germline): MNHEY, SVGAGI. The CDR3 has 14 amino acids. Trimming removed 1 base at V and 4 bases at J, with 10 bases between. This CDR3 is CASSYYGPGTEAFF. The CDR3 DNA is TGTGCCAGCAGTTACTATGGCCCGGGCACTGAAGCTTTCTTT.

This clonotype appeared many times. The V call is TRBV2, the J call TRBJ1-1; D ambiguous. Germline V gives CDR1 SNHLY, CDR2 FYNNEI. Trimming removed 2 bases at V and 1 base at J, with 5 bases between. The length of the CDR3 is 13 residues. The CDR3 DNA sequence: TGTGCCAGCAGTGAACGGCAGAACACTGAAGCTTTCTTT. Its protein is CASSERQNTEAFF.

The V gene is TRBV6-2 or TRBV6-3, the J gene TRBJ2-3; 13 positions match TRBD2. This CDR3 has 17 residues. The J segment lost 4 bases and the V segment lost 2 bases, leaving 6 bases of the junction unmatched. Germline V CDR1 and CDR2: MNHEY, SVGEGT. The chain's CDR3 is CASSYERLAGGSDTQYF. The CDR3 DNA reads as TGTGCCAGCAGTTACGAACGACTAGCGGGGGGATCAGATACGCAGTATTTT.

This chain links TRBV5-1 with TRBJ2-5; 10 nucleotides line up with TRBD1. The germline CDR1 and CDR2 sequences are SGHRS and YFSETQ. V trimming: 5 bases; J trimming: 3 bases; junction bases outside the gene matches: 4. CDR3 length: 14 amino acids. The CDR3 here is CASRTGTGEETQYF. The CDR3 DNA reads TGCGCCAGCAGGACTGGGACAGGGGAAGAGACCCAGTACTTC.

This clonotype was picked up many times. The gene calls are TRBV29-1 and TRBJ2-1, with TRBD2 matching 7 bases. Germline V gene lookup returns CDR1 SQVTM and CDR2 ANQGSEA. The junction had 12 bases not matched to a gene; V was cut back by 3 bases and J by 7 bases. There are 15 residues in the CDR3. The CDR3 sequence is CSVELAVTPGNEQFF. CDR3 in DNA: TGCAGCGTTGAGCTAGCGGTGACCCCGGGGAATGAGCAGTTCTTC.

This clonotype was found many times. The chain combines TRBV4-3 with TRBJ2-7; D not certain. Trimming removed 0 bases from V and 4 bases from J, with 10 bases in between. There are 14 residues in the CDR3. Looked up from germline, CDR1 is LGHNA and CDR2 is YSLEER. DNA of the CDR3: TGCGCCAGCAGCCAAGATGGTGGAGTTTACGAGCAGTACTTC. Translated: CASSQDGGVYEQYF.

This chain connects TRBV5-1 to TRBJ2-7, with 8 bases that match TRBD2. Trimming at V came to 4 bases and at J to 3 bases, leaving 9 bases not matched to a gene. The CDR3 is 15 residues long. Germline V lookup: CDR1 SGHRS, CDR2 YFSETQ. This CDR3 reads CASSKERGRYYEQYF. CDR3 DNA sequence: TGCGCCAGCAGCAAAGAGCGGGGGAGATACTACGAGCAGTACTTC. Full variable domain (remainder filled in from reference TRBV5-1 and TRBJ2-7): KAGVTQTPRYLIKTRGQQVTLSCSPISGHRSVSWYQQTPGQGLQFLFEYFSETQRNKGNFPGRFSGRQFSNSRSEMNVSTLELGDSALYLCASSKERGRYYEQYFGPGTRLTVT.

At least ten counts were recorded for this clonotype. The chain uses TRBV20-1 and TRBJ1-5, with 7 bases that match TRBD1. Germline CDR1 is DFQATT and CDR2 is SNEGSKA (reference sequence). The CDR3 covers 14 residues. V shed 5 bases, J shed 2 bases, and the junction held 6 bases outside the gene matches. DNA for the CDR3: TGCAGTGCTTACAGGGGATGGGGCAATCAGCCCCAGCATTTT. It encodes CSAYRGWGNQPQHF.

This clonotype turned up a few times. CDR3 loop: CSAGGLAENIQYF. The CDR3 DNA sequence: TGCAGTGCAGGGGGACTAGCGGAAAACATTCAGTACTTC. The chain joins TRBV20-1 to TRBJ2-4; 11 nucleotides align to TRBD2. V lost 6 bases and J lost 5; bases outside the gene matches: 3. The CDR3 runs to 13 residues. CDR1 and CDR2 from the germline V gene are DFQATT and SNEGSKA (reference sequence).

At least ten counts were recorded for this clonotype. This rearrangement joins TRBV7-2 to TRBJ2-3; 9 bases line up with TRBD1. The CDR3 length is 15 residues. Germline V gives CDR1 SGHTA, CDR2 FQGNSA. V shed 5 bases, J shed 6 bases, and the junction held 9 bases outside the gene matches. The CDR3 bases are TGTGCCAGCAGCCCAGGACAGGGGCGGTCTGATACGCAGTATTTT. Its translation: CASSPGQGRSDTQYF.

A few counts support this clonotype. The rearrangement joins TRBV7-9 to TRBJ2-5; no clear D. Trimming stripped 5 bases from V and 5 bases from J, with 12 bases between. The V gene's germline CDR1 is SEHNR and CDR2 FQNEAQ (reference sequence). This CDR3 spans 13 amino acids. The CDR3 reads CASSHDLTETQYF. Written as DNA, the CDR3 is TGTGCCAGCAGCCATGATCTCACCGAGACCCAGTACTTC.

There are a few counts of this clonotype. V is TRBV7-2 and J is TRBJ2-7, with D tentatively TRBD1 (6 bases). This CDR3 contains 14 residues. Trimming left V 6 bases short and J 2 bases short, with 14 bases between. CDR1 SGHTA and CDR2 FQGNSA come from the germline V gene. The CDR3 sequence: CASRALRGAYEQYF. DNA for the CDR3: TGTGCCAGCAGGGCTCTCAGGGGAGCCTACGAGCAGTACTTC.

Many counts were recorded for this clonotype. The chain combines TRBV12-3 or TRBV12-4 with TRBJ2-1; 9 nucleotides agree with TRBD2. This CDR3 is 14 amino acids long. Trimming took 4 bases from V and 8 from J; bases not matched to a gene: 6. The CDR3 spells CASSSRSGSYEQFF. Here the CDR3 DNA reads TGTGCCAGCAGTTCACGTAGCGGGAGCTATGAGCAGTTCTTC.

The gene calls are TRBV4-3 and TRBJ2-1; 7 nucleotides align to TRBD2. The germline V gene encodes CDR1 LGHNA and CDR2 YSLEER. The CDR3 has 17 residues. V lost 3 bases to trimming and J lost 5 bases; unmatched junction nucleotides: 13. Here the CDR3 reads CASSQWSAGVVNNEQFF. The CDR3 DNA is TGCGCCAGCAGCCAGTGGTCGGCGGGAGTAGTAAACAATGAGCAGTTCTTC.

This clonotype has at least ten counts. This sequence joins TRBV7-9 and TRBJ2-1; 9 bases agree with TRBD2. Germline loops: CDR1 SEHNR, CDR2 FQNEAQ (reference sequence). The CDR3 is made up of 16 amino acids. The V and J ends lost 5 bases and 4 bases, in that order; junction bases with no gene match: 9. Written as DNA, the CDR3 is TGTGCCAGCAGCACCAGCGGGGGGATCGTTTACAATGAGCAGTTCTTC. Protein sequence: CASSTSGGIVYNEQFF. Filled out from reference TRBV7-9 and TRBJ2-1, the complete variable domain reads DTGVSQNPRHKITKRGQNVTFRCDPISEHNRLYWYRQTLGQGPEFLTYFQNEAQLEKSRLLSDRFSAERPKGSFSTLEIQRTEQGDSAMYLCASSTSGGIVYNEQFFGPGTRLTVL.

The chain is built from TRBV10-3 and TRBJ1-5; D uncertain. Per the germline V gene, CDR1 is ENHRY and CDR2 is SYGVKD. The CDR3 has 13 amino acids. The germline V and J ends were trimmed by 5 bases and 0 bases, with 5 bases remaining between them. Here the CDR3 reads CAISTDSNQPQHF. The CDR3 nucleotides are TGTGCCATCAGTACAGATAGCAATCAGCCCCAGCATTTT.

This clonotype was picked up a small number of times. The V call is TRBV9, the J call TRBJ2-7; perhaps TRBD1 as D (6 bases). CDR1 is SGDLS and CDR2 is YYNGEE in the germline V gene. The ends were cut back, 3 bases at V and 6 bases at J, with 19 bases in the middle. The CDR3 runs to 15 residues. CDR3 nucleotide sequence: TGTGCCAGCAGCGCCCAACAGGGCGGGCCAACCGAGCAGTACTTC. It codes for CASSAQQGGPTEQYF.

Ten or more counts support this clonotype. The V call is TRBV10-3, the J call TRBJ2-7; 7 bases are shared with TRBD1. The CDR3 spans 13 residues. With V trimmed by 8 bases and J by 2 bases, 6 bases remained unmatched. Germline-derived CDR1 and CDR2 are ENHRY and SYGVKD. The CDR3 loop reads CAIGPGTAYEQYF. In DNA, the CDR3 is TGTGCCATCGGGCCCGGGACAGCCTACGAGCAGTACTTC.

This clonotype turned up a few times. This chain connects TRBV5-6 to TRBJ1-2; TRBD1 agrees at 9 bases. V trimming: 4 bases; J trimming: 8 bases; junction bases outside the gene matches: 6. CDR3 size: 13 residues. Looked up from germline, CDR1 is SGHDT and CDR2 is YYEEEE. The DNA for the CDR3 is TGTGCCAGCAGCACAGGGACAGGGAGCGGCTACACCTTC. Protein product: CASSTGTGSGYTF.

In regard to this clonotype: A much larger clone differs by one base, so this may be a read error. This chain links TRBV5-5 with TRBJ2-7, with a possible D match to TRBD2 (5 bases). Germline V gene data show CDR1 as SGHKS and CDR2 as YYEKEE (reference sequence). This CDR3 is 14 amino acids long. The CDR3 protein is CASSSGETPYEEYF. The CDR3 DNA reads as TGTGCCAGCAGCTCCGGGGAGACCCCCTACGAGGAGTACTTC.

This chain connects TRBV6-5 to TRBJ2-1; 9 positions match TRBD1. The germline V gene has CDR1 MNHEY and CDR2 SVGAGI. This CDR3 is built from 17 residues. The V and J ends lost 4 bases and 7 bases, in that order; junction bases with no gene match: 14. CDR3 bases: TGTGCCAGCAGTTTTGTTGCTGGGACAGGGAATTATAATGAGCAGTTCTTC. As protein: CASSFVAGTGNYNEQFF.

This clonotype has only a few counts. The CDR3 bases are TGTGCCAGCAGCTTAGGGACAGAGACCCAGTACTTC. This sequence encodes CASSLGTETQYF. This chain joins TRBV7-6 and TRBJ2-5; D gene unclear. Germline V gene lookup returns CDR1 SGHVS and CDR2 FNYEAQ. The ends were cut back, 1 base at V and 4 bases at J, with 4 bases in the middle. This CDR3 region has 12 residues.

The table lists this clonotype with many counts. The chain recombines TRBV10-3 with TRBJ2-2; TRBD1 or TRBD2 may be the D gene (5 bases each). Germline V gives CDR1 ENHRY, CDR2 SYGVKD. With 7 bases removed from V and 4 bases from J, the gap between germline ends came to 13 bases. The CDR3 spans 14 residues. Here the CDR3 DNA reads TGTGCCATCAACCCCGGGACGGGCACCGGGGAGCTGTTTTTT. It specifies CAINPGTGTGELFF.

The CDR3: CASSLGPGSGEAFF. The DNA for the CDR3 is TGCGCCAGCAGCCTGGGGCCAGGGTCGGGTGAAGCTTTCTTT. The chain employs TRBV5-1 and TRBJ1-1; D possibly corresponds to TRBD1 (5 bases). The CDR3 length is 14 residues. V lost 4 bases and J lost 7, with 17 bases in between. Germline assignment: CDR1 SGHRS and CDR2 YFSETQ.

The V and J genes are TRBV20-1 and TRBJ2-5; D perhaps matches TRBD1 (6 bases). CDR1 and CDR2 (germline): DFQATT, SNEGSKA (reference sequence). Trimming removed 1 base at V and 1 base at J, with 10 bases between. The CDR3 covers 14 residues. CDR3 nucleotides: TGCAGTGCTAGAGGGTTCAGGGGCCAAGAGACCCAGTACTTC. As protein: CSARGFRGQETQYF.

The J gene is TRBJ2-5, the V gene TRBV5-1; TRBD2 aligns across 15 bases. The trim removed 4 bases at V and 2 bases at J, leaving 9 bases unmatched. The length of the CDR3 is 18 residues. Germline V gene lookup returns CDR1 SGHRS and CDR2 YFSETQ. CDR3 nucleotide sequence: TGCGCCAGCAGCAGGGGACTAGCGGGAGGCCTTACGCAAGAGACCCAGTACTTC. Its translation: CASSRGLAGGLTQETQYF.

V and J are TRBV5-1 and TRBJ2-7; possibly TRBD2 for D (7 bases). The CDR3 runs to 16 residues. V dropped 1 base and J dropped 0 bases, with 14 bases sitting between them. The germline V gene encodes CDR1 SGHRS and CDR2 YFSETQ. The CDR3 sequence: CASSLRGGPSSYEQYF. The CDR3, as DNA: TGCGCCAGCAGCTTGAGGGGGGGACCAAGCTCCTACGAGCAGTACTTC.

In this sample, this clonotype turned up many times. V and J are TRBV6-4 and TRBJ2-1, with 7 bases aligning to TRBD2. Germline trimming cut 5 bases from V and 3 bases from J; bases unmatched to any gene: 7. Germline loops: CDR1 MRHNA, CDR2 SNTAGT. CDR3 size: 15 residues. The CDR3 DNA follows: TGTGCCAGCAGTCTAGAGGGAGGGAACTACAATGAGCAGTTCTTC. Translating it yields CASSLEGGNYNEQFF.